This T cell receptor beta chain comes out of a study of shared clonotypes between healthy human individuals. The method was immunoSEQ multiplex PCR; TCRdb's version includes in-frame clones alone and lacks a portion of them. The sample lists some 470,000 clones; 60% to 85% were seen once. This CDR3 has 14 amino acids. Germline CDR1 SGHTA, CDR2 FQGNSA. The V and J ends lost 6 bases and 0 bases, in that order; junction bases with no gene match: 5. The chain carries TRBV7-2 and TRBJ2-7; TRBD2 matches 7 bases. This TCR derives from a woman aged 35 to 49 in good health. Some clones in this sample may be carry-over from other donors' samples. The sequenced sample consisted of PBMCs. The CDR3 coding sequence is TGTGCCAGCAGTTCTAGCGGAATCTCCTACGAGCAGTACTTC. Translating it yields CASSSSGISYEQYF.